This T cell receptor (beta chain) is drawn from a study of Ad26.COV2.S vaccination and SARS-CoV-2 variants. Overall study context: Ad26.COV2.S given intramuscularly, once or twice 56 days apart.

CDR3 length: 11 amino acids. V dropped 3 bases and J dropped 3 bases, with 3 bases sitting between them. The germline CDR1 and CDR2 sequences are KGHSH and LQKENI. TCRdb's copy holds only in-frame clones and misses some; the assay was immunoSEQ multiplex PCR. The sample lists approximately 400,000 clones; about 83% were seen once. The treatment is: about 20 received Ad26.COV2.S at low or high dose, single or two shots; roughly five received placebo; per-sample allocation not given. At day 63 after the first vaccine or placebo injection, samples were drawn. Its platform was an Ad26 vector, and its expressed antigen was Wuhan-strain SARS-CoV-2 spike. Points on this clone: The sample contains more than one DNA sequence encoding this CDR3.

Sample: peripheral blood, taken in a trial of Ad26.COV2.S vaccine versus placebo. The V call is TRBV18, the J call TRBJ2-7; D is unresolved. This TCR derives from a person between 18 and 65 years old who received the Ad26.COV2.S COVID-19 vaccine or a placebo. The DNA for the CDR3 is TGTGCCAGCTCACCCCTCTACGAGCAGTACTTC. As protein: CASSPLYEQYF.